These 13 T cell receptor beta chains share one sample of origin, sequenced in a study of identical twins. From the 5' RACE reads, TCRdb called clonotypes with MiXCR, one entry per CDR3 protein. The data hold 350,000 or so distinct CDR3 sequences, with roughly an eighth observed a single time. The sample was also linked to a second study, of yellow fever vaccine responses in identical twins.

The sequenced material came from CD8+ T cells sorted from blood. The receptors stem from a woman aged 18-29 years in good health.

The gene calls are TRBV6-1 and TRBJ2-7, with no clear D. CDR3 size: 13 residues. The V end was cut by 5 bases, the J end by 4 bases, with 12 bases between. The V gene's germline CDR1 is MNHNS and CDR2 SASEGT. The CDR3 region is CASSRGMVYEQYF. The CDR3 DNA reads TGTGCCAGCAGTCGAGGAATGGTATACGAGCAGTACTTC.

The chain joins TRBV12-3 or TRBV12-4 to TRBJ2-3; 8 positions match TRBD1. Losses at the gene ends were 6 bases for V and 5 bases for J; bases not matched to a gene: 13. The CDR3 loop spans 16 amino acids. The CDR3 DNA is TGTGCCAGCAGCTCCACGAGACAGGGGCTGAAAGATACGCAGTATTTT. Its protein is CASSSTRQGLKDTQYF.

This clonotype was seen more than once but under ten times. V and J are TRBV12-3 or TRBV12-4 and TRBJ2-1; tentatively, D is TRBD1 (5 bases). V was clipped by 5 bases and J by 2 bases, with 13 bases between them. This CDR3 spans 15 amino acids. The CDR3 bases are TGTGCCAGCAGTCCTCAGGGTTCGCCCTACAATGAGCAGTTCTTC. Its protein product is CASSPQGSPYNEQFF.

This clonotype was observed a handful of times. The chain joins TRBV7-2 to TRBJ1-1; D uncertain. The CDR3 runs 13 residues. Germline assignment: CDR1 SGHTA and CDR2 FQGNSA. Trimming removed 7 bases from V and 9 bases from J, with 18 bases in between. This CDR3 reads CASIPGINLKAFF. CDR3 coding DNA: TGTGCCAGCATCCCCGGGATCAACCTCAAAGCTTTCTTT.

This clonotype was seen a few times. The rearrangement links TRBV10-3 to TRBJ2-5; 8 bases align to TRBD1. The CDR3 consists of 16 residues. With 0 bases clipped from V and 4 bases from J, the junction kept 7 bases outside the gene matches. Germline loops: CDR1 ENHRY, CDR2 SYGVKD. The CDR3 region has the DNA TGTGCCATCAGTGAGTCACGGACAGGGAATTTAGAGACCCAGTACTTC. This sequence encodes CAISESRTGNLETQYF.

The rearrangement joins TRBV29-1 to TRBJ1-1; D not resolved. The length of the CDR3 is 13 residues. The V gene lost 8 bases and the J gene lost 1 base, with 14 bases spanning the gap. Germline V gene data show CDR1 as SQVTM and CDR2 as ANQGSEA. This chain's CDR3 is CSSSESPNTEAFF. The CDR3, as DNA: TGCAGCTCTAGTGAATCGCCGAACACTGAAGCTTTCTTT.

This clonotype appeared a few times. The gene calls are TRBV20-1 and TRBJ2-1, with 16 bases identical to TRBD2. CDR3 length: 17 residues. The V gene's germline CDR1 is DFQATT and CDR2 SNEGSKA (reference sequence). Losses at the gene ends were 6 bases for V and 0 bases for J; bases not matched to a gene: 5. The CDR3: CSAEGLAGGSSYNEQFF. The DNA of the CDR3 is TGCAGTGCCGAGGGACTAGCGGGGGGGAGCTCCTACAATGAGCAGTTCTTC.

This clonotype was seen a few times. This chain links TRBV24-1 with TRBJ2-3, with TRBD2 matching over 13 bases. With V trimmed by 8 bases and J by 2 bases, 9 bases remained unmatched. The CDR3 has 17 residues. Per the germline V gene, CDR1 is KGHDR and CDR2 is SFDVKD. The CDR3 region has the DNA TGTGCCACCACCGACCGGACTAGCGGGAGCGACACAGATACGCAGTATTTT. It is translated as CATTDRTSGSDTDTQYF.

The V gene is TRBV4-2, the J gene TRBJ1-2; 7 bases map to TRBD1. CDR1 is LGHNA, CDR2 YNFKEQ, per germline. CDR3 length: 16 amino acids. Trimming removed 0 bases from V and 1 base from J; junction bases left unmatched: 5. The chain's CDR3 is CASSQDWDSDNYGYTF. The CDR3 nucleotides are TGTGCCAGCAGCCAAGATTGGGACAGTGATAACTATGGCTACACCTTC.

This rearrangement joins TRBV7-8 to TRBJ2-1; 10 bases align to TRBD2. Trimming cost V 2 bases and J 6 bases; bases outside gene matches: 4. CDR1 SGHVS and CDR2 FQNEAQ come from the germline V gene. The CDR3 runs to 15 residues. The CDR3 spells CASSLTLAGANEQFF. Written as DNA, the CDR3 is TGTGCCAGCAGCTTAACGCTAGCGGGAGCCAATGAGCAGTTCTTC.

At least ten counts were recorded for this clonotype. The rearrangement links TRBV3-1 to TRBJ2-5, with TRBD2 matching over 8 bases. J gave up 2 bases and V 0 bases, and 8 bases lay outside the gene matches. The CDR3 length is 17 residues. The germline CDR1 and CDR2 sequences are LGHDT and YNNKEL (reference sequence). CDR3 coding DNA: TGTGCCAGCAGCCAAGAAAGGCGGGAGGACCCTCAAGAGACCCAGTACTTC. Protein: CASSQERREDPQETQYF.

The chain employs TRBV28 and TRBJ2-3; 8 bases match TRBD1. V gave up 5 bases and J gave up 2 bases; unmatched junction bases: 9. CDR3 length equals 16 residues. Germline CDR1 MDHEN, CDR2 SYDVKM. The CDR3 loop reads CASSPQGVSLTDTQYF. CDR3 coding DNA: TGTGCCAGCAGTCCACAGGGGGTCTCCCTCACAGATACGCAGTATTTT.

This clonotype was recorded a few times. The chain links TRBV9 to TRBJ2-1, with 10 nucleotides matching TRBD1. V was clipped by 3 bases and J by 2 bases; unmatched bases: 8. Germline V gene data show CDR1 as SGDLS and CDR2 as YYNGEE. This CDR3 is 17 amino acids long. CDR3 in DNA: TGTGCCAGCAGCGGGCAGGGACAGGGGCAAACCTACAATGAGCAGTTCTTC. Its protein product is CASSGQGQGQTYNEQFF.